This record looks at one T cell receptor beta chain sequence and its context. The protocol was immunoSEQ multiplex PCR, while the TCRdb copy is restricted to in-frame clones and leaves out a portion. The profile shows 150,000 or so clones, approximately 83% of them singletons. Allocation to cohorts depended on clinical history reported by the participants. This entry comes from a study of blood T cell repertoires in COVID-19. With V trimmed by 5 bases and J by 4 bases, 4 bases remained unmatched. The CDR3 length is 14 residues. CDR1 is LNHDA and CDR2 is SQIVND in the germline V gene (reference sequence).

The chain uses TRBV19 and TRBJ1-3; TRBD1 matches at 8 bases. The clonotype was recovered from a woman aged 55-69 years who had recovered from COVID-19. Source material: PBMCs or T cells enriched from blood (not recorded which). CDR3 DNA sequence: TGTGCCAGTAGTTCCCGGACAGGGGGAAACACCATATATTTT. This sequence encodes CASSSRTGGNTIYF.